These T cell receptor beta chains were read from a single sample in a study of blood T cells in healthy people across ages. TCRdb used MiXCR to reprocess the 5' RACE reads, holding one entry per CDR3 protein. Among 700,000 to 900,000 distinct CDR3 sequences listed, 50% to 65% were seen once. The sequenced sample was blood. These receptor sequences come from a man aged 80 or over in good health. Each CDR3 is given with its conserved first and last residue. The D gene is left open where the match is weak. Size tells how often a clone was seen (once, few, many) or the class of an expanded clone, and some rows leave it out.

j_call clone_size v_call d_call cdr3_nt cdr3_aa
TRBJ2-7 - TRBV20-1 - TGCAGTGCTAGAGATTATAGGACACCCTACGAGCAGTACTTC CSARDYRTPYEQYF
TRBJ1-1 - TRBV10-3 - TGTGCCACCCATAGGGGCGTGATGAACACTGAAGCTTTCTTT CATHRGVMNTEAFF
TRBJ2-5 - TRBV7-2 TRBD1 TGTGCCAGCAGCTTATTTTGGTGGGGGACAGGAGTCCAAGAGACCCAGTACTTC CASSLFWWGTGVQETQYF
TRBJ2-4 - TRBV6-5 - TGTGCCAGCAGTTACTCGAGGGAAACCAAAAACATTCAGTACTTC CASSYSRETKNIQYF
TRBJ2-7 - TRBV18 - TGTGCCAGCAGCCCTCGGGGCGGAGCCTACGAGCAGTACTTC CASSPRGGAYEQYF
TRBJ2-1 few TRBV20-1 TRBD2 TGCAGTGCCGGAGGACTAGCGTCCGACTCCTACAATGAGCAGTTCTTC CSAGGLASDSYNEQFF
TRBJ2-7 few TRBV3-1 - TGTGCCAGCAGCCAAGATGGGACGGGCGAGCAGTACTTC CASSQDGTGEQYF
TRBJ2-5 - TRBV4-1 - TGCGCCAGCAGCCAAGAGTCTAGCAGCCTCCAAGAGACCCAGTACTTC CASSQESSSLQETQYF
TRBJ2-1 - TRBV5-6 - TGTGCCAGCAGCTGGGGGGCGGAGGCCTACAATGAGCAGTTCTTC CASSWGAEAYNEQFF
TRBJ1-5 - TRBV28 - TGTGCCAGCTGGGCCCCACAGGGAGTACACCAGCCCCAGCATTTT CASWAPQGVHQPQHF
TRBJ2-7 - TRBV6-4 TRBD1 TGTGCCAGCAGTACCGGGACAGGGAGACTTTACGAGCAGTACTTC CASSTGTGRLYEQYF
TRBJ2-1 - TRBV7-9 TRBD2 TGTGCCAGCAGCCGAAGCCGACTAGCGGGAGAGTCCTACAATGAGCAGTTCTTC CASSRSRLAGESYNEQFF
TRBJ2-7 once TRBV5-1 TRBD2 TGCGCCAGCAGCTTCCTCGGCGGGGGGAAGAATGAGCAGTACTTC CASSFLGGGKNEQYF
TRBJ2-1 - TRBV24-1 TRBD2 TGTGCCACCAGTGATTCCACCGTTGCGGGAGATGAGCAGTTCTTC CATSDSTVAGDEQFF
TRBJ2-5 few TRBV28 - TGTGCCAGCAGTTTAAGCCTCCAGAAGACCCAGTACTTC CASSLSLQKTQYF
TRBJ1-1 few TRBV5-1 TRBD1 TGCGCCAGCAGCTGGGGACAGGGGGACACTGAAGCTTTCTTT CASSWGQGDTEAFF
TRBJ2-1 few TRBV7-2 - TGTGCCAGCAGCTTAGGGTTGTATTACAATGAGCAGTTCTTC CASSLGLYYNEQFF
TRBJ2-1 - TRBV20-1 - TGCAGTGCTAGAGCGGGAGTCAGTGGTGAGCAGTTCTTC CSARAGVSGEQFF
TRBJ2-7 - TRBV12-3/TRBV12-4 - TGTGCCAGCAGTTTCAGGGGTGGAATAGCCTACGAGCAGTACTTC CASSFRGGIAYEQYF
TRBJ2-7 - TRBV7-9 TRBD1 TGTGCCAGCAGCTGGGGACAGGGCGGCTACGAGCAGTACTTC CASSWGQGGYEQYF
TRBJ2-2 - TRBV7-3 - TGTGCCAGCAGCTTAGGCTCGCTCACCGGGGAGCTGTTTTTT CASSLGSLTGELFF
TRBJ2-1 - TRBV20-1 - TGCAGTGCTAGTCAAGGAGGCAATGAGCAGTTCTTC CSASQGGNEQFF
TRBJ1-4 - TRBV5-1 - TGCGCCAGCAGCCCAGGGGAGGGTAATGAAAAACTGTTTTTT CASSPGEGNEKLFF
TRBJ2-1 - TRBV6-5 TRBD2 TGTGCCAGCGGGCTAGCGGACTCCTACAATGAGCAGTTCTTC CASGLADSYNEQFF
TRBJ2-1 - TRBV18 - TGTGCCAGCTCACCTCGGCCTAGACTAGGGACGAACAATGAGCAGTTCTTC CASSPRPRLGTNNEQFF
TRBJ2-1 few TRBV12-3/TRBV12-4 TRBD2 TGTGCCAGCAGCAGACTAGCGGAGGCGGGGAGCAATGAGCAGTTCTTC CASSRLAEAGSNEQFF
TRBJ1-5 - TRBV6-2/TRBV6-3 - TGTGCCAGCATGGACACAAATCAGCCCCAGCATTTT CASMDTNQPQHF
TRBJ2-7 once TRBV16 TRBD1 TGTGCCAGCAGCCCGCTTGGGGCAGGGGGTTCCTACGAGCAGTACTTC CASSPLGAGGSYEQYF
TRBJ2-5 - TRBV10-3 TRBD2 TGTGCCATCAGGGATTGGACTAGCGGGAGCGATGAGCAGTACTTC CAIRDWTSGSDEQYF
TRBJ2-7 - TRBV2 - TGTGCCAGCAGTGAGCTCTTCCCATCCTACGAGCAGTACTTC CASSELFPSYEQYF
TRBJ2-7 few TRBV7-2 - TGTGCCAGCAGCTTAGAGGCATCACTGCTCTCCTACGAGCAGTACTTC CASSLEASLLSYEQYF
TRBJ1-1 - TRBV20-1 - TGCAGTGCTAGACCTTTAAACACTGAAGCTTTCTTT CSARPLNTEAFF
TRBJ2-5 few TRBV29-1 - TGCAGCGGTGTCCAGACAGAGACCCAGTACTTC CSGVQTETQYF
TRBJ2-7 - TRBV6-5 TRBD1 TGTGCCAGCAGTTACTCTGGGACAGGGCTCTACGAGCAGTACTTC CASSYSGTGLYEQYF
TRBJ2-7 - TRBV4-2 - TGTGCCAGCAGCCAAGACCTTAGATACTCCTACGAGCAGTACTTC CASSQDLRYSYEQYF
TRBJ2-2 - TRBV5-1 - TGCGCCAGCAGCCCTGACAGGGAGGCCGGGGAGCTGTTTTTT CASSPDREAGELFF
TRBJ2-5 - TRBV9 TRBD1 TGTGCCAGCAGCGCGACAGGGTGGGGAGAGACCCAGTACTTC CASSATGWGETQYF
TRBJ1-2 - TRBV12-3/TRBV12-4 - TGTGCCAGCAGCCCACTTCTTTGGGGGGCGGAAGGCTACACCTTC CASSPLLWGAEGYTF
TRBJ1-2 - TRBV5-1 TRBD1 TGCGCCAGAGGCCAGGGGGCGGGTTATGGCTACACCTTC CARGQGAGYGYTF
TRBJ2-3 - TRBV5-6 TRBD2 TGTGCCAGCACAAGAGGACTAGAGGACCACAGAGACGCGTATTTT CASTRGLEDHRDAYF
TRBJ2-1 - TRBV7-2 TRBD1 TGTGCCAGCAGTCCGGGACAGGGGCCGGGTGAGCAGTTCTTC CASSPGQGPGEQFF
TRBJ2-1 few TRBV10-3 - TGTGCCATCAGTGATCGCGTCAATGAGCAGTTCTTC CAISDRVNEQFF
TRBJ2-7 - TRBV24-1 - TGTGCCACCAGTGATCGCCGGGGGACCGGGAGCTACGAGCAGTACTTC CATSDRRGTGSYEQYF
TRBJ2-7 - TRBV7-2 - TGTGCCAGCAGCGCCCTCCCGGCCAGATGGCAGTACTTC CASSALPARWQYF
TRBJ2-1 few TRBV29-1 - TGCAGCGTTGCTCCCCTGTCTGGGGGAAGCTCCTACAATGAGCAGTTCTTC CSVAPLSGGSSYNEQFF
TRBJ2-7 - TRBV5-1 - TGCGCCAGCAGCATCAGCACCTCCTACGAGCAGTACTTC CASSISTSYEQYF
TRBJ2-5 few TRBV15 - TGTGCCACCAGCAGACCCCGAATTGGGGCAGAGACCCGGTACTTC CATSRPRIGAETRYF
TRBJ1-6 - TRBV11-1 TRBD1 TGTGCCAGCAGCCCGGGACAGCTCTCCTATAATTCACCCCTCCACTTT CASSPGQLSYNSPLHF
TRBJ1-5 - TRBV2 - TGTGCCAGCAGCGAACAGGGAGTCGCTCAGCCCCAGCATTTT CASSEQGVAQPQHF
TRBJ2-5 - TRBV3-1 TRBD2 TGTGCCAGCAGCCCGATTTGGGAGAGACTAGCGGGGTACAATGAGCAGTACTTC CASSPIWERLAGYNEQYF
TRBJ2-7 - TRBV7-2 - TGTGCCAGCAGCATCACCGGGACCGGGCGCGAGCAGTACTTC CASSITGTGREQYF
TRBJ1-4 few TRBV5-5 - TGTGCCAGCAGCATACCCCCGGGACAACTTAATGAAAAACTGTTTTTT CASSIPPGQLNEKLFF